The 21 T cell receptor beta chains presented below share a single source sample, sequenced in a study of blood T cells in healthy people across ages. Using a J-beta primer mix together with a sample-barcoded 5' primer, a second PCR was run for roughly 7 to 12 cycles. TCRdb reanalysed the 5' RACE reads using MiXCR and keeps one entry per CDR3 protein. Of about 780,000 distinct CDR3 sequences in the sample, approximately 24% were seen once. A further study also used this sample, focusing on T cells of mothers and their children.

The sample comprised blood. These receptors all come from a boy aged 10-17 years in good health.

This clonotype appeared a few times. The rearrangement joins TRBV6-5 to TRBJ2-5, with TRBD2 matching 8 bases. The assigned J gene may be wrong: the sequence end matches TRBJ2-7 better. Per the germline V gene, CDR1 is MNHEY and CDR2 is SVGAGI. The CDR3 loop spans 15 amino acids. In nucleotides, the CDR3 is TGTGCCAGCAGTTACTCACTAGCGGACGCCTACGAGCAGTACTTC. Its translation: CASSYSLADAYEQYF.

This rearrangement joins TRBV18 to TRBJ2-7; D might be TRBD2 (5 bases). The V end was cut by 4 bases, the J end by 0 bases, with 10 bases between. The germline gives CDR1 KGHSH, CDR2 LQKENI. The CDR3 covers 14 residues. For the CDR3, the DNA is TGTGCCAGCTCACGTACTAGGGCCTCCTACGAGCAGTACTTC. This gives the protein CASSRTRASYEQYF.

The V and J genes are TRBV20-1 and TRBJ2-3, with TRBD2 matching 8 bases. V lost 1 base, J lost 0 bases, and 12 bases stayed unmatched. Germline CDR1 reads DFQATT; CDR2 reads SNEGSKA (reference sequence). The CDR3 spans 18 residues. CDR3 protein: CSARGRGSPSGSTDTQYF. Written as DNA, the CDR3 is TGCAGTGCTAGAGGTCGAGGTTCTCCTAGCGGGAGCACAGATACGCAGTATTTT.

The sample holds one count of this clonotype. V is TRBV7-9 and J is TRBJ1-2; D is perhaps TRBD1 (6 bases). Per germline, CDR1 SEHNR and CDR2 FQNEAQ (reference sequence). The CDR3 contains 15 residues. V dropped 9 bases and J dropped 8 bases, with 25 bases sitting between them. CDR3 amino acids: CASSPELDSPRGYTF. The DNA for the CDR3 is TGTGCCAGTAGCCCAGAACTGGACAGTCCCCGGGGCTACACCTTC.

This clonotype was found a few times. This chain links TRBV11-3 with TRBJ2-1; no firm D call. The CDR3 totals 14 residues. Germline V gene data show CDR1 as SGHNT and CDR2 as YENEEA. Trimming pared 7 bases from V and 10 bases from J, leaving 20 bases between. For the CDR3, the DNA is TGTGCCAGCACCAACCTAGTAGGGCTGGAGGAGCAGTTCTTC. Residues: CASTNLVGLEEQFF.

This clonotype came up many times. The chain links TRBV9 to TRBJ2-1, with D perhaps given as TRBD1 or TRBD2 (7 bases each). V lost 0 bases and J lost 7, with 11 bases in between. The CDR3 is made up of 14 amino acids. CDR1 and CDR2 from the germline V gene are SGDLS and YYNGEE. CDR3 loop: CASSVGQGGNEQFF. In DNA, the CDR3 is TGTGCCAGCAGCGTAGGGCAGGGGGGGAATGAGCAGTTCTTC.

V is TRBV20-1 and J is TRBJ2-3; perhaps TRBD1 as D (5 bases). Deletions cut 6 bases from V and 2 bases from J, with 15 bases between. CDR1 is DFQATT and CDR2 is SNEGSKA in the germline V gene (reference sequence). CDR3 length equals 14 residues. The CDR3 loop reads CSAQGGLNTDTQYF. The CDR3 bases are TGCAGTGCGCAGGGCGGTTTAAACACAGATACGCAGTATTTT.

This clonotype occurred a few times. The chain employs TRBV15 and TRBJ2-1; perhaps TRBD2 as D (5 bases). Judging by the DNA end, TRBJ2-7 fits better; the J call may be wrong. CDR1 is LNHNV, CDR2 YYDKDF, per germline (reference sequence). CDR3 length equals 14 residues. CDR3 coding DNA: TGTGCCACCAGCAGAGAGAGGGCGGCCTACGAGCAGTACTTC. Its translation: CATSRERAAYEQYF.

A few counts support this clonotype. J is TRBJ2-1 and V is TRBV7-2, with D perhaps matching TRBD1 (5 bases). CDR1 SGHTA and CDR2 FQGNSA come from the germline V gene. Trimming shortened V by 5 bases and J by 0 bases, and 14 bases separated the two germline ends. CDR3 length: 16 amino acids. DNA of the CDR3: TGTGCCAGCAGCCTAGGGGCCCCCCTCTCCTACAATGAGCAGTTCTTC. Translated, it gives CASSLGAPLSYNEQFF.

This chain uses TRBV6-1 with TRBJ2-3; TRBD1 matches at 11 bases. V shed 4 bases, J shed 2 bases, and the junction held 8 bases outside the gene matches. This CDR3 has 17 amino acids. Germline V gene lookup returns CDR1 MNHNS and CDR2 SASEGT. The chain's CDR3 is CASSGPWTGGHTDTQYF. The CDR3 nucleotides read TGTGCCAGCAGTGGCCCGTGGACAGGGGGCCACACAGATACGCAGTATTTT.

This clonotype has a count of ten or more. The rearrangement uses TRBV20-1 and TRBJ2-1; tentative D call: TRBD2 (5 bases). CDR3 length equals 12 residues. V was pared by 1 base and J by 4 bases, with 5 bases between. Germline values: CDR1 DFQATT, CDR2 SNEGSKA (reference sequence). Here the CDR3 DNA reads TGCAGTGCTAGAGGCGGGTACAATGAGCAGTTCTTC. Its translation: CSARGGYNEQFF.

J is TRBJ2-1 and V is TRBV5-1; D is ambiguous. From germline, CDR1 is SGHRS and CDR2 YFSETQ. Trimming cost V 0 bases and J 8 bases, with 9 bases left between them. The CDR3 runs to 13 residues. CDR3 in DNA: TGCGCCAGCAGCTTGGCCCCCGCGGATGAGCAGTTCTTC. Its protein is CASSLAPADEQFF.

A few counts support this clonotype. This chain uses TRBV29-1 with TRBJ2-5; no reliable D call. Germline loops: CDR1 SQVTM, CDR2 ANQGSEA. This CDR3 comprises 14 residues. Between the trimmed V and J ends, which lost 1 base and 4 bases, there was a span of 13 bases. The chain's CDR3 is CSVEVGMITETQYF. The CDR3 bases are TGCAGCGTTGAAGTTGGGATGATCACAGAGACCCAGTACTTC.

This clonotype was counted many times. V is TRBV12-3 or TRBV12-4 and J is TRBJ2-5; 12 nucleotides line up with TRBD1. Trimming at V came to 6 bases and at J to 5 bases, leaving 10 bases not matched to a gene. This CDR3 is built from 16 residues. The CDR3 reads CASSPGTGGFRETQYF. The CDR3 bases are TGTGCCAGCAGCCCCGGGACAGGGGGCTTTCGGGAGACCCAGTACTTC.

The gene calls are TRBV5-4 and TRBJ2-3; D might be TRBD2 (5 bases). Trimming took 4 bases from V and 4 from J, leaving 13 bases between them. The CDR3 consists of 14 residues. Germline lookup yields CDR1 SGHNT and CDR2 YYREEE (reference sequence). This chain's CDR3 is CASSALVRADTQYF. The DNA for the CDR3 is TGTGCCAGCAGCGCCCTGGTGAGGGCAGATACGCAGTATTTT.

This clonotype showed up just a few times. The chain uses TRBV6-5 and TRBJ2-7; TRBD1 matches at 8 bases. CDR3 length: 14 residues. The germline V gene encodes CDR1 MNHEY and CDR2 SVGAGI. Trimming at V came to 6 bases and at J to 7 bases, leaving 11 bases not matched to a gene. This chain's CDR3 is CASRPQGVRGEQYF. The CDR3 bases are TGTGCCAGCAGGCCACAGGGGGTACGCGGGGAGCAGTACTTC.

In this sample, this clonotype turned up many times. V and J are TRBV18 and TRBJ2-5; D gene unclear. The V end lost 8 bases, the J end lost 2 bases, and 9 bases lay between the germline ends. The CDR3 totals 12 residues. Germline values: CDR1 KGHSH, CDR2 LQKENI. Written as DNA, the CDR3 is TGTGCCAGCAGTCCACCTCAAGAGACCCAGTACTTC. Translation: CASSPPQETQYF.

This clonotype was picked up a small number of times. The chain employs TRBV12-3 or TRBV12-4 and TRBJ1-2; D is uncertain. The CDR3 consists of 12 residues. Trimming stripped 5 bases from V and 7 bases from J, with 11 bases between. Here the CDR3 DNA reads TGTGCCAGCAGTGGGCCGCTTGCTGGCTACACCTTC. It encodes CASSGPLAGYTF.

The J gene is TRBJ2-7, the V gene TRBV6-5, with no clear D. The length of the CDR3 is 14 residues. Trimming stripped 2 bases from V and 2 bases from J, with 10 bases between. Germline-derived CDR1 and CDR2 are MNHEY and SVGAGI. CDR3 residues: CASSYGVVTYEQYF. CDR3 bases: TGTGCCAGCAGTTACGGGGTAGTGACCTACGAGCAGTACTTC.

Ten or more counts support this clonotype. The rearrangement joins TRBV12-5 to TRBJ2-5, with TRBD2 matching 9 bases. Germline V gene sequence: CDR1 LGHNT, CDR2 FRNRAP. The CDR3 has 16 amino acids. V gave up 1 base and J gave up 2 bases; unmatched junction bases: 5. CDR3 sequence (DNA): TGTGCTAGTGGTTTGGGCCTAGCGGGGTCTCAAGAGACCCAGTACTTC. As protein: CASGLGLAGSQETQYF.

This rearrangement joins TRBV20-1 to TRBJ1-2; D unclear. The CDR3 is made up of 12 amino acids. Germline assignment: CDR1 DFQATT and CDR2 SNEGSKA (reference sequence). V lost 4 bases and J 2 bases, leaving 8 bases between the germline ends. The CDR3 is CSAKWQNYGYTF. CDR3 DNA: TGCAGTGCTAAGTGGCAGAACTATGGCTACACCTTC.